The 27 T cell receptor beta chains presented below share a single source sample, sequenced in a study of T cell changes during pregnancy in multiple sclerosis. Using immunoSEQ multiplex PCR, the repertoire was profiled, and TCRdb retains in-frame clones only, with some absent. The repertoire includes 35,000 to 45,000 clones, 85% to 90% of them detected once, and about 4.5% sits in the top ten. The starting material was peripheral blood, obtained in the second trimester of pregnancy. Receptor source: a female donor in good health, enrolled as a control in a pregnancy study.

The rearrangement joins TRBV27 to TRBJ2-2; the match to TRBD2 covers 8 bases. Germline CDR1 reads MNHEY; CDR2 reads SMNVEV (reference sequence). The trim removed 5 bases at V and 6 bases at J, leaving 20 bases unmatched. The CDR3 runs 19 residues. The chain's CDR3 is CASSLIVPSAGALAGELFF. As DNA, the CDR3 is TGTGCCAGCAGTCTAATTGTCCCCTCAGCGGGAGCCCTGGCCGGGGAGCTGTTTTTT.

The chain joins TRBV29-1 to TRBJ2-7; possible D gene TRBD2, 5 bases. The CDR3 is 10 amino acids. Germline-derived CDR1 and CDR2 are SQVTM and ANQGSEA. V lost 6 bases to trimming and J lost 7 bases, with 10 bases between them. CDR3 sequence reads: CSVETSEQYF. The CDR3, as DNA: TGCAGCGTGGAAACTAGTGAGCAGTACTTC.

The CDR3 loop is CASSDSRDSYNEQFF. The CDR3 DNA is TGTGCCAGCAGTGACTCGAGGGACTCCTACAATGAGCAGTTCTTC. The chain employs TRBV6-4 and TRBJ2-1; perhaps TRBD2 as D (5 bases). V shed 0 bases and J shed 0 bases, with 6 bases lying between them. The CDR3 contains 15 residues. Per the germline V gene, CDR1 is MRHNA and CDR2 is SNTAGT.

The J gene is TRBJ2-1, the V gene TRBV11-1, with 14 bases fitting TRBD2. The CDR3 spans 17 residues. Trimming cost V 5 bases and J 4 bases; bases outside gene matches: 7. The germline V gene encodes CDR1 SGHAT and CDR2 FQDESV (reference sequence). CDR3 amino acids: CASSQTRTSGGYNEQFF. DNA of the CDR3: TGTGCCAGCAGCCAAACTAGGACTAGCGGGGGGTACAATGAGCAGTTCTTC.

The rearrangement uses TRBV29-1 and TRBJ2-3; possible D gene TRBD2, 5 bases. Per the germline V gene, CDR1 is SQVTM and CDR2 is ANQGSEA. The CDR3 is made up of 14 amino acids. V was shortened by 3 bases and J by 1 base, with 11 bases between the two germline ends. CDR3 sequence: CSVDIARGTDTQYF. CDR3 sequence (DNA): TGCAGCGTTGACATAGCGAGAGGCACAGATACGCAGTATTTT.

The chain uses TRBV19 and TRBJ1-4; D might be TRBD1 (6 bases). The germline V gene encodes CDR1 LNHDA and CDR2 SQIVND (reference sequence). Trimming stripped 3 bases from V and 0 bases from J, with 11 bases between. The length of the CDR3 is 16 residues. The CDR3 region is CASSILGATTNEKLFF. CDR3 nucleotide sequence: TGTGCCAGTAGTATTTTGGGGGCTACAACTAATGAAAAACTGTTTTTT.

V usage is TRBV7-2 and J usage is TRBJ2-3; TRBD2 agrees at 7 bases. CDR3 length: 16 residues. Per the germline V gene, CDR1 is SGHTA and CDR2 is FQGNSA. V gave up 0 bases and J gave up 5 bases; unmatched junction bases: 8. In nucleotides, the CDR3 is TGTGCCAGCAGCTTAGCGGGGGGGACCCCCGGAGATACGCAGTATTTT. Residues: CASSLAGGTPGDTQYF.

This chain uses TRBV29-1 with TRBJ2-2; D gene uncertain. Trimming cost V 3 bases and J 5 bases, with 7 bases left between them. Germline V gene lookup returns CDR1 SQVTM and CDR2 ANQGSEA. The CDR3 covers 12 residues. The CDR3 bases are TGCAGCGTTGAGCAGATGACCGGGGAGCTGTTTTTT. Its protein product is CSVEQMTGELFF.

V is TRBV11-2 and J is TRBJ2-7, with D possibly matching TRBD1 (6 bases). The CDR3 is 14 residues long. The V and J ends lost 2 bases and 4 bases respectively, with 12 bases between them. Germline V gene lookup returns CDR1 SGHAT and CDR2 FQNNGV. The CDR3 nucleotides read TGTGCCAGCAGCTTAAGGACAGTCGCTTACGAGCAGTACTTC. Protein product: CASSLRTVAYEQYF. Supplemented by reference TRBV11-2 and TRBJ2-7, the full variable domain reads EAGVAQSPRYKIIEKRQSVAFWCNPISGHATLYWYQQILGQGPKLLIQFQNNGVVDDSQLPKDRFSAERLKGVDSTLKIQPAKLEDSAVYLCASSLRTVAYEQYFGPGTRLTVT.

The chain has TRBV2 and TRBJ2-7; possibly TRBD2 for D (6 bases). The germline V gene has CDR1 SNHLY and CDR2 FYNNEI. V was trimmed by 6 bases and J by 3 bases, leaving 15 bases between them. This CDR3 has 14 residues. Here the CDR3 reads CASRRDIGLYEQYF. As DNA, the CDR3 is TGTGCCAGCAGGCGGGATATCGGACTCTACGAGCAGTACTTC.

The genes are TRBV14 and TRBJ1-1; D may be TRBD1 (5 bases). Looked up from germline, CDR1 is SGHDN and CDR2 is FVKESK. The CDR3 contains 12 residues. Trimming removed 4 bases at V and 6 bases at J, with 9 bases between. The CDR3 region has the DNA TGTGCCAGCAGCCGGTTGGGGCCTGAAGCTTTCTTT. This codes for CASSRLGPEAFF. Filled out from reference TRBV14 and TRBJ1-1, the complete variable domain reads EAGVTQFPSHSVIEKGQTVTLRCDPISGHDNLYWYRRVMGKEIKFLLHFVKESKQDESGMPNNRFLAERTGGTYSTLKVQPAELEDSGVYFCASSRLGPEAFFGQGTRLTVV.

This rearrangement joins TRBV7-9 to TRBJ1-3, with D possibly TRBD1 on 5 matching bases. In germline, CDR1 is SEHNR, CDR2 FQNEAQ (reference sequence). V lost 1 base to trimming and J lost 5 bases, with 15 bases between them. CDR3 length: 16 amino acids. The CDR3 protein is CASSLETGKRRNTIYF. DNA of the CDR3: TGTGCCAGCAGCTTAGAAACAGGAAAGAGGAGAAACACCATATATTTT. Based on the CDR3 plus reference TRBV7-9 and TRBJ1-3, the full variable domain is DTGVSQNPRHKITKRGQNVTFRCDPISEHNRLYWYRQTLGQGPEFLTYFQNEAQLEKSRLLSDRFSAERPKGSFSTLEIQRTEQGDSAMYLCASSLETGKRRNTIYFGEGSWLTVV.

The chain couples TRBV7-9 to TRBJ1-2, with D perhaps TRBD1 (6 bases). From germline, CDR1 is SEHNR and CDR2 FQNEAQ (reference sequence). This CDR3 region has 15 residues. V lost 5 bases to trimming and J lost 2 bases, with 15 bases between them. CDR3 bases: TGTGCCAGCAGCCCCGGACAGAGTACCAACTATGGCTACACCTTC. Its translation is CASSPGQSTNYGYTF.

The rearrangement uses TRBV27 and TRBJ2-2, with a possible D match to TRBD2 (7 bases). Germline loops: CDR1 MNHEY, CDR2 SMNVEV (reference sequence). This CDR3 contains 14 residues. Trimming shortened V by 4 bases and J by 9 bases, and 15 bases separated the two germline ends. DNA for the CDR3: TGTGCCAGCAGTTATGGGACGGGGGGCCGGGAGCTGTTTTTT. It translates to CASSYGTGGRELFF.

This chain links TRBV5-4 with TRBJ1-1; 8 nucleotides agree with TRBD1. After removal of 4 bases from V and 6 bases from J, the junction contained 5 bases not matched to a gene. This CDR3 has 13 amino acids. Germline CDR1 is SGHNT and CDR2 is YYREEE (reference sequence). CDR3 DNA sequence: TGTGCCAGCAGCATTGACAGGGGTTCTGAAGCTTTCTTT. It codes for CASSIDRGSEAFF.

As DNA, the CDR3 is TGTGCCAGCAGCAACCCCGGGACAGGGAGGCCCTACAATGAGCAGTTCTTC. It encodes CASSNPGTGRPYNEQFF. The chain has TRBV27 and TRBJ2-1; TRBD1 aligns across 9 bases. In germline, CDR1 is MNHEY, CDR2 SMNVEV (reference sequence). CDR3 size: 17 residues. The ends lost 6 bases at V and 2 bases at J; junction bases unmatched: 11.

Written as DNA, the CDR3 is TGTGCCAGCAGTGGGGGGGGCGCGGGGGAAAAACTGTTTTTT. It is translated as CASSGGGAGEKLFF. The chain combines TRBV2 with TRBJ1-4, with TRBD1 as a possible D gene (6 bases). Germline-derived CDR1 and CDR2 are SNHLY and FYNNEI. This CDR3 is 14 amino acids long. The V end was cut by 4 bases, the J end by 8 bases, with 14 bases between.

This sequence joins TRBV5-6 and TRBJ2-2; TRBD1 aligns across 7 bases. Germline CDR1 and CDR2: SGHDT and YYEEEE. CDR3 size: 14 residues. The V segment lost 4 bases and the J segment 6 bases; nucleotides outside the gene matches: 6. The CDR3 region has the DNA TGTGCCAGCAGCCGACAGGGAATGGCCGGGGAGCTGTTTTTT. Protein sequence: CASSRQGMAGELFF.

The V call is TRBV15, the J call TRBJ2-3, with 11 bases matching TRBD2. Germline V gene lookup returns CDR1 LNHNV and CDR2 YYDKDF (reference sequence). This CDR3 comprises 18 residues. V dropped 5 bases and J dropped 4; count of bases not matched to a gene: 14. The CDR3 is CATSQDPGLAAASDTQYF. The CDR3, as DNA: TGTGCCACCAGCCAAGACCCGGGACTAGCGGCGGCCTCAGATACGCAGTATTTT. Based on the CDR3 plus reference TRBV15 and TRBJ2-3, the full variable domain is DAMVIQNPRYQVTQFGKPVTLSCSQTLNHNVMYWYQQKSSQAPKLLFHYYDKDFNNEADTPDNFQSRRPNTSFCFLDIRSPGLGDTAMYLCATSQDPGLAAASDTQYFGPGTRLTVL.

This chain joins TRBV4-1 and TRBJ1-4; D is possibly TRBD1 (5 bases). Germline V gene lookup returns CDR1 MGHRA and CDR2 YSYEKL. The CDR3 is made up of 16 amino acids. V was cut by 3 bases and J by 8 bases, with 19 bases left in between. CDR3: CASSHTLRAGGEKLFF. Here the CDR3 DNA reads TGCGCCAGCAGCCACACCCTCAGGGCAGGAGGGGAAAAACTGTTTTTT.

This chain links TRBV18 with TRBJ2-1; 9 positions match TRBD2. CDR3 length: 16 residues. In germline, CDR1 is KGHSH, CDR2 LQKENI. The J segment lost 4 bases and the V segment lost 1 base, leaving 5 bases of the junction unmatched. CDR3 loop: CASSPLAGEGYNEQFF. The CDR3 region has the DNA TGTGCCAGCTCACCACTAGCGGGAGAGGGTTACAATGAGCAGTTCTTC. The full variable domain, its missing parts supplied by reference TRBV18 and TRBJ2-1, is NAGVMQNPRHLVRRRGQEARLRCSPMKGHSHVYWYRQLPEEGLKFMVYLQKENIIDESGMPKERFSAEFPKEGPSILRIQQVVRGDSAAYFCASSPLAGEGYNEQFFGPGTRLTVL.

V usage is TRBV20-1 and J usage is TRBJ2-3; D remains ambiguous. The germline gives CDR1 DFQATT, CDR2 SNEGSKA (reference sequence). V lost 3 bases, J lost 6 bases, and 7 bases lay in between. The CDR3 totals 11 residues. CDR3 bases: TGCAGTGCTAGCCTCCTTGATACGCAGTATTTT. Its translation: CSASLLDTQYF.

This sequence joins TRBV4-3 and TRBJ2-4; 9 bases are a match to TRBD1. Germline V gene sequence: CDR1 LGHNA, CDR2 YSLEER. J lost 7 bases, V lost 3 bases, and 10 bases had no gene match. The CDR3 is 16 amino acids. The DNA of the CDR3 is TGCGCCAGCAGCCATCTCCACGGGACAGGGAACAACATTCAGTACTTC. Protein sequence: CASSHLHGTGNNIQYF.

This clone was detected once. The V call is TRBV11-3, the J call TRBJ1-2; no reliable D call. Trimming took off 3 bases at V and 4 bases at J, with 15 bases between the two ends. Germline V gene sequence: CDR1 SGHNT, CDR2 YENEEA. CDR3 length: 15 amino acids. The chain's CDR3 is CASSFSSPRLYGYTF. The CDR3 DNA sequence: TGTGCCAGCAGCTTTTCCTCCCCGCGCCTCTATGGCTACACCTTC.

CDR3 nucleotides: TGTGCCAGCAGCCTAACGAATGCGGGGTTAGACGAGCAGTACTTC. Translation gives CASSLTNAGLDEQYF. The V and J genes are TRBV13 and TRBJ2-7; possibly TRBD2 for D (6 bases). Between the trimmed V and J ends, which lost 5 bases and 5 bases, there was a span of 19 bases. The CDR3 has 15 residues. Germline CDR1 reads PRHDT; CDR2 reads FYEKMQ (reference sequence). Complete variable domain (other parts from reference TRBV13 and TRBJ2-7): AAGVIQSPRHLIKEKRETATLKCYPIPRHDTVYWYQQGPGQDPQFLISFYEKMQSDKGSIPDRFSAQQFSDYHSELNMSSLELGDSALYFCASSLTNAGLDEQYFGPGTRLTVT.

V and J are TRBV30 and TRBJ2-7; a weak D match, TRBD1 (5 bases). CDR1 and CDR2 from the germline V gene are GTSNPN and SVGIG (reference sequence). Trimming pared 0 bases from V and 3 bases from J, leaving 9 bases between. This CDR3 contains 13 residues. The CDR3 region is CAWSVGQNYEQYF. The CDR3 nucleotides read TGTGCCTGGAGTGTGGGGCAGAACTACGAGCAGTACTTC.

This clone was counted a single time. The chain joins TRBV9 to TRBJ1-2; TRBD1 might be the D (6 bases). The V and J ends lost 0 bases and 4 bases respectively, with 22 bases between them. Germline-derived CDR1 and CDR2 are SGDLS and YYNGEE. The CDR3 runs 18 residues. CDR3 sequence (DNA): TGTGCCAGCAGCGTAGCTCAATGGACAGAGGCCAACTTCTATGGCTACACCTTC. This encodes CASSVAQWTEANFYGYTF.